These 28 T cell receptor beta chains share one sample of origin, sequenced in a study of CD8+ T cells in alopecia areata. RNA extraction was followed by reverse transcription into cDNA, which acted as the sequencing template. Assay: immunoSEQ multiplex PCR; the TCRdb copy retains only in-frame clones and omits some. The sample lists about 180,000 clones, over 55% occurring once. The sample in question was CD4+ T cells sorted from blood, obtained at week 0. These receptors were taken from a human donor with alopecia areata.

This clone was counted once. This rearrangement joins TRBV29-1 to TRBJ1-2, with D hard to call. CDR1 SQVTM and CDR2 ANQGSEA come from the germline V gene. This CDR3 is 12 amino acids long. V was pared by 1 base and J by 4 bases, with 7 bases between. The CDR3 spells CSVEGGPYGYTF. The CDR3 nucleotides read TGCAGCGTTGAAGGAGGGCCCTATGGCTACACCTTC.

The rearrangement links TRBV6-5 to TRBJ1-6; D remains ambiguous. The CDR3 is made up of 13 amino acids. Trimming took off 0 bases at V and 13 bases at J, with 10 bases between the two ends. The germline gives CDR1 MNHEY, CDR2 SVGAGI. The CDR3 sequence: CASSYSGLRPLHF. The CDR3 bases are TGTGCCAGCAGTTACTCGGGCCTACGGCCCCTCCACTTT.

This clone appeared once. The CDR3 is CASSLGQGAPEQFF. CDR3 bases: TGCGCCAGCAGTTTAGGACAGGGGGCTCCTGAGCAGTTCTTC. The V call is TRBV5-1, the J call TRBJ2-1; 11 bases are shared with TRBD1. The J segment lost 9 bases and the V segment lost 5 bases, leaving 7 bases of the junction unmatched. CDR3 length: 14 amino acids. Per the germline V gene, CDR1 is SGHRS and CDR2 is YFSETQ. Filled out from reference TRBV5-1 and TRBJ2-1, the complete variable domain reads KAGVTQTPRYLIKTRGQQVTLSCSPISGHRSVSWYQQTPGQGLQFLFEYFSETQRNKGNFPGRFSGRQFSNSRSEMNVSTLELGDSALYLCASSLGQGAPEQFFGPGTRLTVL.

This clone turned up a few times. The chain couples TRBV4-3 to TRBJ2-2; 8 nucleotides line up with TRBD1. The CDR3 extends over 17 amino acids. J gave up 1 base and V 3 bases, and 7 bases lay outside the gene matches. Germline lookup yields CDR1 LGHNA and CDR2 YSLEER. CDR3 region: CASSHVIGQGNTGELFF. The CDR3 DNA reads as TGCGCCAGCAGCCATGTTATCGGACAGGGGAACACCGGGGAGCTGTTTTTT.

The chain carries TRBV18 and TRBJ1-1; D possibly corresponds to TRBD1 (6 bases). V was trimmed by 3 bases and J by 0 bases, leaving 14 bases between them. This CDR3 region has 16 residues. Germline assignment: CDR1 KGHSH and CDR2 LQKENI. CDR3 amino acids: CASSPVGQNMNTEAFF. In DNA, the CDR3 is TGTGCCAGCTCACCCGTAGGACAGAACATGAACACTGAAGCTTTCTTT.

This clone appeared a single time. The chain links TRBV9 to TRBJ1-5; D ambiguous. CDR3 length: 15 residues. V was trimmed by 0 bases and J by 6 bases, leaving 13 bases between them. Germline V gives CDR1 SGDLS, CDR2 YYNGEE. This CDR3 reads CASSVGSAGGQPQHF. Written as DNA, the CDR3 is TGTGCCAGCAGCGTAGGTTCGGCGGGAGGTCAGCCCCAGCATTTT.

This clone was counted between two and nine times. J is TRBJ2-1 and V is TRBV29-1; no definite D call. Between the trimmed V and J ends, which lost 3 bases and 7 bases, there was a span of 10 bases. This CDR3 contains 12 residues. Germline CDR1 is SQVTM and CDR2 is ANQGSEA. The CDR3 loop reads CSVEEVRNEQFF. CDR3 DNA: TGCAGCGTTGAGGAAGTTCGGAATGAGCAGTTCTTC.

The chain combines TRBV5-1 with TRBJ2-2; TRBD2 aligns across 7 bases. From germline, CDR1 is SGHRS and CDR2 YFSETQ. The CDR3 sequence is 17 residues long. V lost 0 bases and J lost 6; bases outside the gene matches: 11. In DNA, the CDR3 is TGCGCCAGCAGCTTGGCAAGGTCCGCGGGAGCGTCCGGGGAGCTGTTTTTT. Translating gives CASSLARSAGASGELFF.

V and J are TRBV4-3 and TRBJ1-2; 8 nucleotides line up with TRBD1. The CDR3 extends over 14 amino acids. Germline lookup yields CDR1 LGHNA and CDR2 YSLEER. Trimming removed 3 bases from V and 8 bases from J; junction bases left unmatched: 8. The DNA for the CDR3 is TGCGCCAGCAGCCAGGATCGGACAGGGAACGGCTACACCTTC. It is translated as CASSQDRTGNGYTF.

V and J are TRBV4-2 and TRBJ2-3, with D perhaps matching TRBD1 or TRBD2 (5 bases each). The CDR3 has 13 residues. With 2 bases removed from V and 11 bases from J, the gap between germline ends came to 14 bases. Germline lookup yields CDR1 LGHNA and CDR2 YNFKEQ. CDR3 loop: CASSQPGTALQYF. In DNA, the CDR3 is TGTGCCAGCAGCCAACCGGGGACGGCACTGCAGTATTTT.

The chain recombines TRBV25-1 with TRBJ2-7; tentatively, D is TRBD1 (5 bases). The CDR3 sequence is 15 residues long. Trimming took 6 bases from V and 3 from J, leaving 18 bases between them. The germline V gene encodes CDR1 MGHDK and CDR2 SYGVNS. In DNA, the CDR3 is TGTGCCAGCAGCGCCAGGACATCCTGGGGCTACGAGCAGTACTTC. Translation: CASSARTSWGYEQYF.

The rearrangement uses TRBV18 and TRBJ1-4; 9 bases align to TRBD1. This CDR3 contains 15 residues. Germline-derived CDR1 and CDR2 are KGHSH and LQKENI. The ends lost 2 bases at V and 8 bases at J; junction bases unmatched: 6. This CDR3 reads CASSPTGGSVEKLFF. CDR3 in DNA: TGTGCCAGCTCACCAACAGGGGGCAGCGTGGAAAAACTGTTTTTT.

This clone was picked up many times. The chain is built from TRBV29-1 and TRBJ1-1; D gene unclear. Trimming left V 6 bases short and J 1 base short, with 18 bases between. The CDR3 runs to 15 residues. Germline loops: CDR1 SQVTM, CDR2 ANQGSEA. CDR3 sequence reads: CSVGGPGFPNTEAFF. Written as DNA, the CDR3 is TGCAGCGTGGGTGGTCCCGGGTTTCCGAACACTGAAGCTTTCTTT.

The rearrangement uses TRBV10-2 and TRBJ2-3; D is possibly TRBD2 (5 bases). There are 12 residues in the CDR3. Deletions cut 7 bases from V and 9 bases from J, with 14 bases between. Germline V gene lookup returns CDR1 WSHSY and CDR2 SAAADI. CDR3 residues: CASMEVHGTQYF. The CDR3 DNA follows: TGCGCCAGCATGGAGGTACACGGGACGCAGTATTTT.

CDR3: CASSQEIVGTEAFF. The CDR3 DNA follows: TGCGCCAGCAGCCAAGAGATAGTTGGCACTGAAGCTTTCTTT. The V call is TRBV4-3, the J call TRBJ1-1; D is uncertain. Trimming cost V 0 bases and J 4 bases, with 9 bases left between them. Germline CDR1 and CDR2: LGHNA and YSLEER. The CDR3 is 14 amino acids.

This chain links TRBV9 with TRBJ2-5, with D unresolved. Deletions cut 2 bases from V and 7 bases from J, with 27 bases between. This CDR3 region has 18 residues. Looked up from germline, CDR1 is SGDLS and CDR2 is YYNGEE. The CDR3 is CASSVWVGWAGTTRTQYF. The CDR3 coding sequence is TGTGCCAGCAGCGTTTGGGTGGGGTGGGCAGGAACCACCCGGACCCAGTACTTC.

The chain combines TRBV4-3 with TRBJ1-1; 8 positions match TRBD1. V gave up 0 bases and J gave up 10 bases; unmatched junction bases: 7. This CDR3 comprises 14 residues. Germline V CDR1 and CDR2: LGHNA, YSLEER. Here the CDR3 DNA reads TGCGCCAGCAGCCAAGATTTAGCACAGGGGGGAGCTTTCTTT. Amino acid sequence: CASSQDLAQGGAFF.

This chain joins TRBV30 and TRBJ2-3; 7 bases align to TRBD2. The CDR3 length is 15 residues. With 5 bases clipped from V and 3 bases from J, the junction kept 11 bases outside the gene matches. Germline-derived CDR1 and CDR2 are GTSNPN and SVGIG (reference sequence). The CDR3 here is CAWAPGLRNTDTQYF. Written as DNA, the CDR3 is TGTGCCTGGGCTCCGGGACTACGGAATACAGATACGCAGTATTTT.

V is TRBV30 and J is TRBJ2-2; weak D call: TRBD2 (6 bases). The CDR3 contains 16 residues. V lost 2 bases and J lost 0, with 13 bases in between. CDR1 and CDR2 from the germline V gene are GTSNPN and SVGIG (reference sequence). The CDR3 nucleotides read TGTGCCTGGAGTCCCCGGCCGGGGGCGAACACCGGGGAGCTGTTTTTT. It is translated as CAWSPRPGANTGELFF.

This clone was detected only a few times. As DNA, the CDR3 is TGCGCCAGCAGCTGGGACAGGGAAGGTGAAAAACTGTTTTTT. Translated: CASSWDREGEKLFF. The rearrangement links TRBV5-1 to TRBJ1-4; TRBD1 aligns across 9 bases. There are 14 residues in the CDR3. Germline values: CDR1 SGHRS, CDR2 YFSETQ. V lost 3 bases to trimming and J lost 7 bases; unmatched junction nucleotides: 4.

The chain combines TRBV11-2 with TRBJ2-7; 9 nucleotides align to TRBD1. The germline CDR1 and CDR2 sequences are SGHAT and FQNNGV. Trimming at V came to 3 bases and at J to 5 bases, leaving 5 bases not matched to a gene. The CDR3 contains 14 residues. The CDR3 sequence: CASSFRDRVHEQYF. CDR3 sequence (DNA): TGTGCCAGCAGCTTCCGGGACAGGGTCCACGAGCAGTACTTC.

The V and J genes are TRBV10-2 and TRBJ2-1; no reliable D call. With 2 bases removed from V and 10 bases from J, the gap between germline ends came to 12 bases. Germline CDR1 WSHSY, CDR2 SAAADI. CDR3 length: 13 amino acids. CDR3 protein: CASSENGVGEQFF. The CDR3 DNA follows: TGCGCCAGCAGTGAGAATGGGGTTGGGGAGCAGTTCTTC.

The CDR3 DNA sequence: TGTGCCAGCAGTAATACTGAGACCTCCTATGGCTACACCTTC. This encodes CASSNTETSYGYTF. This chain uses TRBV9 with TRBJ1-2, with unresolved D. CDR3 length: 14 amino acids. Per germline, CDR1 SGDLS and CDR2 YYNGEE. Trimming took off 5 bases at V and 4 bases at J, with 15 bases between the two ends.

V gene TRBV30 combines with J gene TRBJ2-6; D not resolved. The CDR3 is made up of 17 amino acids. V dropped 0 bases and J dropped 2 bases, with 14 bases sitting between them. Germline-derived CDR1 and CDR2 are GTSNPN and SVGIG (reference sequence). For the CDR3, the DNA is TGTGCCTGGAGTGTAGGGTCGCTAATTACTGGGGCCAACGTCCTGACTTTC. It yields the protein CAWSVGSLITGANVLTF.

The chain has TRBV10-3 and TRBJ2-7, with D perhaps being TRBD1 or TRBD2 (6 bases each). This CDR3 has 12 residues. V lost 8 bases and J 1 base, leaving 9 bases between the germline ends. CDR1 ENHRY and CDR2 SYGVKD come from the germline V gene. CDR3 in amino acids: CAIGGGSYEQYF. In DNA, the CDR3 is TGTGCCATCGGAGGGGGTTCCTACGAGCAGTACTTC.

This clone was seen only once. This chain connects TRBV5-1 to TRBJ1-1; 8 bases agree with TRBD1. The CDR3 is 13 residues long. Trimming at V came to 0 bases and at J to 5 bases, leaving 0 bases not matched to a gene. Per germline, CDR1 SGHRS and CDR2 YFSETQ. CDR3 coding DNA: TGCGCCAGCAGCTTGGGGACAGGGACTGAAGCTTTCTTT. Its protein is CASSLGTGTEAFF.

The V and J genes are TRBV7-9 and TRBJ2-2, with D perhaps TRBD1 (5 bases). The germline gives CDR1 SEHNR, CDR2 FQNEAQ (reference sequence). CDR3 size: 16 residues. The V end lost 2 bases, the J end lost 4 bases, and 14 bases lay between the germline ends. CDR3 sequence: CASSLRQGRSTGELFF. In DNA form, the CDR3 reads TGTGCCAGCAGCTTACGCCAGGGAAGGAGCACCGGGGAGCTGTTTTTT. Full variable domain (rest looked up from reference TRBV7-9 and TRBJ2-2): DTGVSQNPRHKITKRGQNVTFRCDPISEHNRLYWYRQTLGQGPEFLTYFQNEAQLEKSRLLSDRFSAERPKGSFSTLEIQRTEQGDSAMYLCASSLRQGRSTGELFFGEGSRLTVL.

The chain links TRBV9 to TRBJ2-7; D unclear. Germline values: CDR1 SGDLS, CDR2 YYNGEE. This CDR3 is 14 amino acids long. With 1 base removed from V and 0 bases from J, the gap between germline ends came to 8 bases. CDR3 sequence (DNA): TGTGCCAGCAGCGTACATCAGATCTCCTACGAGCAGTACTTC. It encodes CASSVHQISYEQYF.